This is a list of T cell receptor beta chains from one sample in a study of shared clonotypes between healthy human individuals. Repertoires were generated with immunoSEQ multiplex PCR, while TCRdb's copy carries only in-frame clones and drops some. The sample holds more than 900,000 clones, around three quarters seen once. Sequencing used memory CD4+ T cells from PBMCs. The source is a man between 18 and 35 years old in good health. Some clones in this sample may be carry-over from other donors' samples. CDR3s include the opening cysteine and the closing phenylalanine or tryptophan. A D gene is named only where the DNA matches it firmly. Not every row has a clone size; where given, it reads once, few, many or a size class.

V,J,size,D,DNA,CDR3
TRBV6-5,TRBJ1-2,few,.,TGTGCCAGCAGTTACGTCTCCGGGGCGAGCTATGGCTACACCTTC,CASSYVSGASYGYTF
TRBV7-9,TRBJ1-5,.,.,TGTGCCAGCAGTCACAGGGAAGTAAATCAGCCCCAGCATTTT,CASSHREVNQPQHF
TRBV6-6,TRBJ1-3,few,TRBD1,TGTGCCAGCAGTTACGAACAGGGGCGAGGAAACACCATATATTTT,CASSYEQGRGNTIYF
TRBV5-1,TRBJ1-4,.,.,TGCGCCAGCAGCTTGCAGGGGGAAAAACTGTTTTTT,CASSLQGEKLFF
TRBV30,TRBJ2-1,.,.,TGTGCCTGGAGTGGAGTGCATGAGCAGTTCTTC,CAWSGVHEQFF
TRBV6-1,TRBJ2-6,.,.,TGTGCCACCTTGGGCCTGGGACTGGGGGCCAACGTCCTGACTTTC,CATLGLGLGANVLTF
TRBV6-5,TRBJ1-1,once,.,TGTGCCAGCAGTGGACCCCGAGGAACTGAAGCTTTCTTT,CASSGPRGTEAFF
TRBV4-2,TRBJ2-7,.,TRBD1,TGTGCCAGCAGCCCCGGCCCGACAGGGATTTACGAGCAGTACTTC,CASSPGPTGIYEQYF
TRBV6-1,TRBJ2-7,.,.,TGTGCCAGCAGCGGGACTGGGCCCTACGAGCAGTACTTC,CASSGTGPYEQYF
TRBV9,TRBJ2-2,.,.,TGTGCCAGCAGCGTATCGGGCCCCGGGGAGCTGTTTTTT,CASSVSGPGELFF
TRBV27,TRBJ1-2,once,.,TGTGCCAGCAGTGCGGGAAGACTCGGGGGCTACACCTTC,CASSAGRLGGYTF
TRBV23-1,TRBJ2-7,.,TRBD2,TGCGCCAGCAGTCTCCCGTCAGGGGCTAGCGGGACCTACGAGCAGTACTTC,CASSLPSGASGTYEQYF
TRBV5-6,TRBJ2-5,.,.,TGTGCCAGCAGCTTGGTTTTAGGGGGCCAAGAGACCCAGTACTTC,CASSLVLGGQETQYF
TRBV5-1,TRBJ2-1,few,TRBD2,TGCGCCAGCAGCTTGGTGGGCGGGAGCACCAATGAGCAGTTCTTC,CASSLVGGSTNEQFF
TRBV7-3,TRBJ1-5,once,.,TGTGCCAGCAGCTTAGGGGGAATCGGGCAGCCCCAGCATTTT,CASSLGGIGQPQHF
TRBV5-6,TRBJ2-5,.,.,TGTGCCAGCAGCTTTGTATCAGGGGAGACCCAGTACTTC,CASSFVSGETQYF
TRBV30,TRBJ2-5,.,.,TGTGCCTGGAGCTCTCTAGCGCAAGAGACCCAGTACTTC,CAWSSLAQETQYF
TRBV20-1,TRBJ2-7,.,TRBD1,TGCAGTGCTCCCGAGTGGGGACAGCCGTACTTC,CSAPEWGQPYF
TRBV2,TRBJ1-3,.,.,TGTGCCAGCAAGTTCGGCAGGGGAAACACCATATATTTT,CASKFGRGNTIYF
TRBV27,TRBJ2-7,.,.,TGTGCCAGCAGTGCTAGCCGCCCCCTATCCTACGAGCAGTACTTC,CASSASRPLSYEQYF
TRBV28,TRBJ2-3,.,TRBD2,TGTGCCAGCAGTTCCCCGCGGGAGTACACAGATACGCAGTATTTT,CASSSPREYTDTQYF
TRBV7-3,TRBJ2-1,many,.,TGTGCCAGCAGCTTGGCAGGTGATGTTGAGCAGTTCTTC,CASSLAGDVEQFF
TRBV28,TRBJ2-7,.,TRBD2,TGTGCCAGCAGTTTAGGCGGGAGTCTTTACGAGCAGTACTTC,CASSLGGSLYEQYF
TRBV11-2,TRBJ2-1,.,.,TGTGCCAGCAGCGATCATAGCCGGGTTTTTTACAATGAGCAGTTCTTC,CASSDHSRVFYNEQFF
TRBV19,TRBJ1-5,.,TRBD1,TGTGCCAGTAGTCCAAATAAATCCGGGACAGGGGGCCAACTTTATAGCAATCAGCCCCAGCATTTT,CASSPNKSGTGGQLYSNQPQHF
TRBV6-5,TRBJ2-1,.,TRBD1,TGTGCCAGCAGTACCAGGGGGTACAATGAGCAGTTCTTC,CASSTRGYNEQFF
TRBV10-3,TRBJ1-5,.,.,TGTGCCATCAGTGAGTCACTTGGGGTCGGTAGCAATCAGCCCCAGCATTTT,CAISESLGVGSNQPQHF
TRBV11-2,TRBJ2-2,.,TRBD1,TGTGCCAGCAGCCTACGACAGGGGGGGACCGGGGAGCTGTTTTTT,CASSLRQGGTGELFF
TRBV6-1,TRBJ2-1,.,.,TGTGCCAGCAGTACCGTGGTTGAGCAGTTCTTC,CASSTVVEQFF
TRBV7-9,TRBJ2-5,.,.,TGTGCCAGCAGCCGACAGGGGAGGGTGTCACAGACCCAGTACTTC,CASSRQGRVSQTQYF
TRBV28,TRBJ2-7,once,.,TGTGCCAGCAGCCGCGGCTACGAGCAGTACTTC,CASSRGYEQYF
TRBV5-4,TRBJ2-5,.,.,TGTGCCAGCAGCTACGGGGCTGGAACCCAAGAGACCCAGTACTTC,CASSYGAGTQETQYF
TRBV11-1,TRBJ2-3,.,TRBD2,TGTGCCAGCAGCTTACCGACTAGCGGGAGCACAGATACGCAGTATTTT,CASSLPTSGSTDTQYF
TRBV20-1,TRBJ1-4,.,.,TGCAGTGCTAGAGACAAGACGAAACTGTTTTTT,CSARDKTKLFF
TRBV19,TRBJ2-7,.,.,TGTGCCAGTAGATCGGACGGATCAACCTACGAGCAGTACTTC,CASRSDGSTYEQYF
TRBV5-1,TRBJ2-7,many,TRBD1,TGCGCCAGCAGCTCCTCTCTTCCCGGGACAGGGGGATACTACGAGCAGTACTTC,CASSSSLPGTGGYYEQYF
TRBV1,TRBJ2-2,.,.,TGCACCAGCAGCCACCCCGGACTCAAAACCGGGGAGCTGTTTTTT,CTSSHPGLKTGELFF
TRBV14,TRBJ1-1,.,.,TGTGCCAGCAGCCCTGCGTTGCGAGGCACTGAAGCTTTCTTT,CASSPALRGTEAFF
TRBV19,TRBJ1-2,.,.,TGTGCCAGTAGAAGGCAGGGTCTTCGTGGCTACACCTTC,CASRRQGLRGYTF
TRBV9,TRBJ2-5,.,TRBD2,TGTGCCAGCAGCGACACTAGCGGGAGTTGGGAGACCCAGTACTTC,CASSDTSGSWETQYF
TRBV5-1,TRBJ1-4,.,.,TGCGCCAGCAGCGCCGAAGGGGCGTATAATGAAAAACTGTTTTTT,CASSAEGAYNEKLFF